The rows below give T cell receptor beta chains drawn from one sample of a study of blood T cell repertoires in COVID-19. TCRdb keeps only in-frame clones here, not all; method: immunoSEQ multiplex PCR. Of 190,000 or so clones in the sample, around 82% were seen once. Sequenced sample: peripheral blood. The receptors shown here come from a woman of 80 years or more with acute or convalescent COVID-19. CDR3s include the opening cysteine and the closing phenylalanine or tryptophan. A D gene is named only where the DNA matches it firmly. The size field is filled for only some rows; it gives once, few, many or a size class.

cdr3_aa,cdr3_nt,j_call,clone_size,d_call,cdr3_length,v_call
CASSLLIGTASQQYF,TGCGCCAGCAGCCTGTTAATCGGGACAGCGTCACAGCAGTACTTC,TRBJ2-7,-,TRBD1,15,TRBV4-1
CASSGGVPKNIQYF,TGTGCCAGCAGCGGGGGGGTTCCCAAAAACATTCAGTACTTC,TRBJ2-4,once,TRBD2,14,TRBV5-5
CASSLLSSGRSNEQFF,TGTGCCAGCAGCTTACTCTCTAGCGGGAGGTCTAATGAGCAGTTCTTC,TRBJ2-1,-,TRBD2,16,TRBV7-9
CASSLLAGVRGGTQYF,TGTGCCAGCAGCTTACTGGCGGGAGTTAGAGGGGGGACCCAGTACTTC,TRBJ2-5,-,-,16,TRBV7-3
CASSRDRNPPGYTF,TGTGCCAGCAGCCGAGACAGGAACCCGCCGGGCTACACCTTC,TRBJ1-2,-,-,14,TRBV7-8
CASSLAGGYGELFF,TGTGCCAGCAGCTTAGCGGGGGGGTACGGGGAGCTGTTTTTT,TRBJ2-2,-,TRBD2,14,TRBV11-2
CASSPGSLTTGELFF,TGTGCCAGCTCACCGGGCAGCCTTACCACCGGGGAGCTGTTTTTT,TRBJ2-2,once,-,15,TRBV18
CASSLSGQPNSGNTIYF,TGCGCCAGCAGCTTATCGGGACAGCCTAACTCTGGAAACACCATATATTTT,TRBJ1-3,-,TRBD1,17,TRBV5-1
CASRGGQGTYNSPLHF,TGTGCCAGTAGAGGAGGACAGGGTACCTATAATTCACCCCTCCACTTT,TRBJ1-6,-,TRBD1,16,TRBV19
CASDGFQGANKSAYEQYF,TGCGCCAGCGACGGGTTCCAGGGGGCAAATAAGTCGGCCTACGAGCAGTACTTC,TRBJ2-7,-,TRBD1,18,TRBV10-2
CASSLGTGMAGELFF,TGTGCCAGCAGCTTGGGGACAGGGATGGCGGGGGAGCTGTTTTTT,TRBJ2-2,-,TRBD1,15,TRBV7-2
CASSLVQGEAYEQYF,TGTGCCAGCAGCTTAGTACAGGGGGAGGCCTACGAGCAGTACTTC,TRBJ2-7,-,TRBD1,15,TRBV7-8
CASSRRTSGRGVTGELFF,TGTGCCAGCAGCCGGCGGACTAGCGGGAGAGGAGTCACCGGGGAGCTGTTTTTT,TRBJ2-2,once,TRBD2,18,TRBV9
CASSLGAGRARRGNEQFF,TGTGCCAGCAGCTTAGGTGCCGGGAGGGCCCGCCGAGGTAATGAGCAGTTCTTC,TRBJ2-1,-,TRBD2,18,TRBV7-9
CASSLRGYNEQFF,TGTGCCAGCAGTTTACGGGGGTACAATGAGCAGTTCTTC,TRBJ2-1,-,-,13,TRBV27
CASVQQGARGGYTF,TGTGCCAGCGTTCAACAGGGGGCCCGGGGTGGCTACACCTTC,TRBJ1-2,many,TRBD1,14,TRBV6-6
CASSVALSGEQNEQFF,TGTGCCAGCAGCGTAGCCCTTAGCGGGGAGCAGAATGAGCAGTTCTTC,TRBJ2-1,-,TRBD2,16,TRBV9
CASSLVAGNSYEQYF,TGTGCCAGCAGCTTGGTGGCAGGGAATTCCTACGAGCAGTACTTC,TRBJ2-7,-,-,15,TRBV5-6
CASSPEGTSGTDPSYNEQFF,TGCGCCAGCAGCCCCGAAGGGACTAGCGGGACTGATCCCTCCTACAATGAGCAGTTCTTC,TRBJ2-1,-,TRBD2,20,TRBV5-1
CASSAGTSGPPWDTQYF,TGTGCCAGCAGCGCCGGGACTAGCGGGCCTCCTTGGGATACGCAGTATTTT,TRBJ2-3,-,TRBD2,17,TRBV9
CASSSSTGELFF,TGTGCCAGCAGTTCCTCCACCGGGGAGCTGTTTTTT,TRBJ2-2,-,-,12,TRBV27
CAWDYAHGAEQFF,TGTGCCTGGGACTATGCCCACGGAGCGGAGCAGTTCTTC,TRBJ2-1,-,-,13,TRBV30
CASSWRGAGANVLTF,TGTGCCAGCAGTTGGAGGGGAGCTGGGGCCAACGTCCTGACTTTC,TRBJ2-6,-,-,15,TRBV6-5
CASSQDRGVATNEKLFF,TGTGCCAGCAGCCAAGATCGGGGTGTTGCAACTAATGAAAAACTGTTTTTT,TRBJ1-4,few,-,17,TRBV14
CATSDGWDINTGELFF,TGTGCCACCTCGGACGGCTGGGACATAAACACCGGGGAGCTGTTTTTT,TRBJ2-2,-,-,16,TRBV9
CASSQDAGQPQHF,TGCGCCAGCAGCCAAGATGCCGGTCAGCCCCAGCATTTT,TRBJ1-5,-,-,13,TRBV4-1
CASSPMGTMTTGELFF,TGCGCCAGCAGCCCCATGGGGACTATGACCACCGGGGAGCTGTTTTTT,TRBJ2-2,few,TRBD2,16,TRBV5-1
CASSDRLAGPLSYNEQFF,TGTGCCAGTAGTGATCGACTAGCGGGGCCCCTCTCCTACAATGAGCAGTTCTTC,TRBJ2-1,-,TRBD2,18,TRBV19
CASSPTGNHSPLHF,TGCGCCAGCAGCCCCACAGGGAATCATTCACCCCTCCACTTT,TRBJ1-6,-,-,14,TRBV10-2
CASSLVLQETQYF,TGCGCCAGCAGCTTGGTTCTCCAAGAGACCCAGTACTTC,TRBJ2-5,-,-,13,TRBV5-1
CASSGLAANNEQFF,TGCGCCAGCAGTGGGCTAGCGGCAAACAATGAGCAGTTCTTC,TRBJ2-1,-,TRBD2,14,TRBV5-1
CASSDRDSLNTEAFF,TGTGCCAGCTCGGACCGGGACAGTTTGAACACTGAAGCTTTCTTT,TRBJ1-1,-,TRBD1,15,TRBV18
CASSGQGKGKGYTF,TGTGCCAGCAGCGGACAGGGGAAGGGGAAGGGCTACACCTTC,TRBJ1-2,-,TRBD1,14,TRBV2
CASSLGQGAGGYTF,TGTGCCAGCAGCTTGGGACAGGGGGCAGGAGGCTACACCTTC,TRBJ1-2,-,TRBD1,14,TRBV5-6
CASKRVGTKVEKLFF,TGTGCCAGCAAGAGGGTGGGAACAAAAGTAGAAAAACTGTTTTTT,TRBJ1-4,-,-,15,TRBV2
CASSPRTGAQETQYF,TGTGCCAGCAGCCCGCGGACAGGCGCACAAGAGACCCAGTACTTC,TRBJ2-5,-,TRBD1,15,TRBV11-1
CASSRYSYEQYF,TGTGCCAGCTCCCGCTACTCCTACGAGCAGTACTTC,TRBJ2-7,few,-,12,TRBV18
CASSIGAGYEQYF,TGTGCCAGTAGTATAGGGGCAGGATACGAGCAGTACTTC,TRBJ2-7,-,-,13,TRBV19
CSARSGEQFF,TGCAGCGCCAGGTCCGGTGAGCAGTTCTTC,TRBJ2-1,-,-,10,TRBV29-1
CASSSRDRDYEQYF,TGTGCCAGTAGTAGCCGGGACAGGGACTACGAGCAGTACTTC,TRBJ2-7,-,TRBD1,14,TRBV19
CAWSGPAGTQYF,TGTGCCTGGAGTGGACCGGCAGGGACCCAGTACTTC,TRBJ2-5,-,-,12,TRBV30
CASSNRRESTNYGYTF,TGTGCCAGCAGCAACCGCCGGGAGAGTACTAACTATGGCTACACCTTC,TRBJ1-2,-,-,16,TRBV7-2
CASSPLGLDGYNEQFF,TGTGCCAGTAGTCCCCTGGGACTAGACGGCTACAATGAGCAGTTCTTC,TRBJ2-1,-,TRBD2,16,TRBV19